These 9 T cell receptor beta chains came from one sample sequenced in a study of T-cell reconstitution after alpha-beta-depleted transplantation in children. Researchers prepared the TCRbeta library using unique molecular identifiers, the study reports. TCRdb passed the PCR reads through MiXCR, listing each CDR3 protein once. This repertoire shows around 400,000 distinct CDR3 sequences, about 11% found once; its top ten account for 4.5% to 7%. The source material was PBMCs from the stem cell graft donor, sampled from the stem cell graft. The receptors stem from a human donor who donated a stem cell graft to a child with acute myeloid leukemia.

The table lists this clonotype with a few counts. This chain joins TRBV28 and TRBJ1-2; 7 bases match TRBD1. With 7 bases clipped from V and 4 bases from J, the junction kept 15 bases outside the gene matches. CDR3 length: 16 residues. Germline CDR1 MDHEN, CDR2 SYDVKM. The CDR3 spells CASTALPRDSSYGYTF. In DNA, the CDR3 is TGTGCCAGCACTGCCCTACCCCGGGACAGCTCCTATGGCTACACCTTC.

V and J are TRBV21-1 and TRBJ2-7; the DNA was not used to check the table's D call, TRBD1. TRBV21-1 has pseudogene status. CDR3 length equals 13 residues. The CDR3, as DNA: TGTGCCTTCACGCCCGCATTCCCCTACGAGCAGTACTTC. Protein sequence: CAFTPAFPYEQYF.

The rearrangement uses TRBV10-3 and TRBJ2-7, with no clear D. V dropped 2 bases and J dropped 2 bases, with 4 bases sitting between them. Germline V CDR1 and CDR2: ENHRY, SYGVKD. The CDR3 runs 12 residues. The CDR3: CAISETTYEQYV. The CDR3 DNA reads TGTGCCATCAGTGAGACGACCTACGAGCAGTACGTC.

At least ten counts were recorded for this clonotype. The chain uses TRBV3-1 and TRBJ2-2; 8 bases are shared with TRBD1. This CDR3 comprises 15 residues. V shed 5 bases and J 6 bases; nucleotides not matched to a gene: 8. CDR1 and CDR2 from the germline V gene are LGHDT and YNNKEL (reference sequence). The DNA of the CDR3 is TGTGCCAGCAGCGGACAGGGAGGTGCGGCCGGGGAGCTGTTTTTT. This gives the protein CASSGQGGAAGELFF.

In its sample, this clonotype was seen a few times. The genes are TRBV5-1 and TRBJ2-7; D uncertain. CDR3 length: 13 residues. Trimming left V 0 bases short and J 9 bases short, with 13 bases between. CDR1 and CDR2 from the germline V gene are SGHRS and YFSETQ. Here the CDR3 DNA reads TGCGCCAGCAGCTTGGCCGTGGGATCGTGGCAGTACTTC. Amino acids: CASSLAVGSWQYF.

The rearrangement joins TRBV29-1 to TRBJ2-5; TRBD2 matches at 9 bases. This CDR3 is built from 14 residues. The germline V gene encodes CDR1 SQVTM and CDR2 ANQGSEA. V lost 3 bases to trimming and J lost 2 bases; unmatched junction nucleotides: 4. CDR3 bases: TGCAGCGTTGAGCTAGCGGGGCTACAAGAGACCCAGTACTTC. Amino acids: CSVELAGLQETQYF. Complete variable domain (other parts from reference TRBV29-1 and TRBJ2-5): SAVISQKPSRDICQRGTSLTIQCQVDSQVTMMFWYRQQPGQSLTLIATANQGSEATYESGFVIDKFPISRPNLTFSTLTVSNMSPEDSSIYLCSVELAGLQETQYFGPGTRLLVL.

Here the CDR3 DNA reads TGTGCCAGCAGTTACACTTACCCCCTAGCGGCCTCCTACAATGAGCAGTTCTTC. The encoded protein is CASSYTYPLAASYNEQFF. This chain joins TRBV6-5 and TRBJ2-1; 7 bases match TRBD2. Per the germline V gene, CDR1 is MNHEY and CDR2 is SVGAGI. J gave up 0 bases and V 2 bases, and 10 bases lay outside the gene matches. This CDR3 is built from 18 residues.

This chain uses TRBV12-5 with TRBJ2-3, with 7 nucleotides matching TRBD1. Germline V gene data show CDR1 as LGHNT and CDR2 as FRNRAP. CDR3 length: 15 amino acids. Trimming took 2 bases from V and 6 from J; bases not matched to a gene: 8. The DNA for the CDR3 is TGTGCTAGTGGTTTGCATGAGACAGGGATGGATACGCAGTATTTT. It yields the protein CASGLHETGMDTQYF.

The V and J genes are TRBV29-1 and TRBJ2-7, with D hard to call. CDR3 size: 13 residues. Germline CDR1 is SQVTM and CDR2 is ANQGSEA. V lost 4 bases to trimming and J lost 0 bases, with 10 bases between them. CDR3 DNA: TGCAGCGTTGGTCCCCGAACCTCCTACGAGCAGTACTTC. Translation: CSVGPRTSYEQYF.